This T cell receptor beta chain was retrieved from a study of T cell responses to AZD1222 COVID-19 vaccine. The wider study: The analysis combined second doses at about 4 or about 12 weeks.

General observations from the study: At baseline, seropositivity was found in only six or seven AZD1222 recipients. Regions left unmutated in variants are reportedly the target of nearly half of spike-specific TCRs. Sampled repertoires all dated from after the peak T cell response.

In regard to this clone: Its antigen remains unknown.

Per germline, CDR1 MNHEY and CDR2 SVGAGI. Trimming removed 7 bases at V and 3 bases at J, with 7 bases between. This CDR3 is built from 12 residues. The data were produced by immunoSEQ multiplex PCR, yet TCRdb's version contains in-frame clones alone and is incomplete. The data hold roughly 90,000 clones, with about 86% observed a single time. Here the sequenced sample was peripheral blood, taken on day 0 of AZD1222 vaccination. The gene calls are TRBV6-5 and TRBJ1-3, with D hard to call. This sequence originates from an adult in good health. CDR3 residues: CASTLSGNTIYF. The DNA of the CDR3 is TGTGCCAGCACGCTCAGTGGAAACACCATATATTTT.